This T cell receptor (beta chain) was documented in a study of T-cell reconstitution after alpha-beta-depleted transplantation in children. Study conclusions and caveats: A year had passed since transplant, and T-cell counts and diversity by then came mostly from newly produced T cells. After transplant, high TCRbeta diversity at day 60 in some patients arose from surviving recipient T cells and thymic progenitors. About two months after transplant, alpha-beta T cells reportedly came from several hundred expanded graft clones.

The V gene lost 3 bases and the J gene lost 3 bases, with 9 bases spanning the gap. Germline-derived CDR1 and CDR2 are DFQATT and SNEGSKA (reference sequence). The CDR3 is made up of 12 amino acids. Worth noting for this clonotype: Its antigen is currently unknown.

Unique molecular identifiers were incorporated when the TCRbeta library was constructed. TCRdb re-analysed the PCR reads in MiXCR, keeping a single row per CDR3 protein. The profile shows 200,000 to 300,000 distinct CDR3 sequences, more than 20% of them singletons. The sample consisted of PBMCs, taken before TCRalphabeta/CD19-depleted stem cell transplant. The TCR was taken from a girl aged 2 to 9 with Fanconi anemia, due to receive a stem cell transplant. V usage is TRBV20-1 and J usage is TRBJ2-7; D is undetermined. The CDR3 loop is CSARAINYEQYF. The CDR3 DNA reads TGCAGTGCTAGGGCTATTAACTACGAGCAGTACTTC.